The rows below give T cell receptor beta chains drawn from one sample of a study of graft-versus-host responses after intestinal transplantation. The data were produced by immunoSEQ multiplex PCR, yet TCRdb's version contains in-frame clones alone and is incomplete. The data hold approximately 82,000 clones, with 91% observed a single time. These receptors' targets are unknown. The sequencing used unstimulated CD4+ T cells sorted from spleen or lymph node cells, collected before intestinal transplant. The receptors stem from a human donor who received an intestinal transplant. Each CDR3 is given with its conserved first and last residue. D genes are given only for firm matches. Clone size is shown for a subset of rows, as once, few, many or a class of expanded clone.

J: TRBJ1-4
V: TRBV5-1
size: .
D: .
DNA: TGCGCCAGCAGCTTGGGGGGCCTAGGGGAAAAACTGTTTTTT
CDR3: CASSLGGLGEKLFF

J: TRBJ2-7
V: TRBV4-3
size: few
D: TRBD2
DNA: TGCGCCAGCAGCCGGATAAGCGGGGGAAGCTCCTACGAGCAGTACTTC
CDR3: CASSRISGGSSYEQYF

J: TRBJ2-5
V: TRBV7-2
size: .
D: .
DNA: TGTGCCAGCAGCCTCACTAGCCAAGGGTACCAAGAGACCCAGTACTTC
CDR3: CASSLTSQGYQETQYF

J: TRBJ2-5
V: TRBV7-6
size: .
D: .
DNA: TGTGCCAGCAGCCCCTCAGGGAAAGAGACCCAGTACTTC
CDR3: CASSPSGKETQYF

J: TRBJ2-5
V: TRBV9
size: .
D: .
DNA: TGTGCCAGCAGCGGACTGGAGGGGTCCCAGTACTTC
CDR3: CASSGLEGSQYF

J: TRBJ1-4
V: TRBV6-1
size: .
D: .
DNA: TGTGCCAGCAGTGAGTTCCAAGATCAGAAACTGTTTTTT
CDR3: CASSEFQDQKLFF

J: TRBJ2-7
V: TRBV5-1
size: .
D: .
DNA: TGCGCCAGCAGCTCAAGAGGAGGGCCCTCCTACGAGCAGTACTTC
CDR3: CASSSRGGPSYEQYF

J: TRBJ1-1
V: TRBV9
size: .
D: TRBD1
DNA: TGTGCCAGCAGCGTGAGCGGGACAGGGCAAACTGAAGCTTTCTTT
CDR3: CASSVSGTGQTEAFF

J: TRBJ1-5
V: TRBV2
size: .
D: TRBD1
DNA: TGTGCCAGCAGGGACAGGGCCTTCAATCAGCCCCAGCATTTT
CDR3: CASRDRAFNQPQHF

J: TRBJ2-1
V: TRBV5-1
size: .
D: .
DNA: TGCGCCAGCAGCTTGGCAGGACAGTCGAGGTGGAATGAGCAGTTCTTC
CDR3: CASSLAGQSRWNEQFF

J: TRBJ1-1
V: TRBV30
size: .
D: TRBD1
DNA: TGTGCCTGGAGTGCTGGGACAGGTAAACTGAACACTGAAGCTTTCTTT
CDR3: CAWSAGTGKLNTEAFF

J: TRBJ1-5
V: TRBV6-5
size: .
D: .
DNA: TGTGCCAGCAGTTACCACAGGGACGTTCAGCCCCAGCATTTT
CDR3: CASSYHRDVQPQHF

J: TRBJ1-4
V: TRBV6-5
size: .
D: TRBD1
DNA: TGTGCCAGCAGTTTTACGACAGGGGAAAAACTGTTTTTT
CDR3: CASSFTTGEKLFF

J: TRBJ1-5
V: TRBV19
size: .
D: TRBD1
DNA: TGTGCCAGTAGGGTGGACAGGGGGCCGGAGCAGCCCCAGCATTTT
CDR3: CASRVDRGPEQPQHF

J: TRBJ1-2
V: TRBV5-4
size: .
D: .
DNA: TGTGCCAGCAGCTTCGGAGGGACCCCCCTTTATGGCTACACCTTC
CDR3: CASSFGGTPLYGYTF

J: TRBJ2-2
V: TRBV10-3
size: .
D: TRBD2
DNA: TGTGCCATCGCCCCCCGGGGGGGCGGTACCGGGGAGCTGTTTTTT
CDR3: CAIAPRGGGTGELFF

J: TRBJ2-7
V: TRBV14
size: .
D: .
DNA: TGTGCCAGCAGCCAAGCCGGCAGGACATACGAGCAGTACTTC
CDR3: CASSQAGRTYEQYF

J: TRBJ2-1
V: TRBV29-1
size: .
D: TRBD2
DNA: TGCAGCGTTGTACGGGGGGATCTCTTTAATGAGCAGTTCTTC
CDR3: CSVVRGDLFNEQFF

J: TRBJ2-7
V: TRBV7-9
size: .
D: .
DNA: TGTGCCAGCAGCTCCCTGAAAGGGGCCTACGAGCAGTACTTC
CDR3: CASSSLKGAYEQYF

J: TRBJ1-6
V: TRBV6-1
size: .
D: TRBD1
DNA: TGTGCCAGCAATTGGGACAGGGCAGGGAATTCACCCCTCCACTTT
CDR3: CASNWDRAGNSPLHF

J: TRBJ2-1
V: TRBV9
size: .
D: .
DNA: TGTGCCAGCAGCGTCCTTGATGGGGGGGAGCAGTTCTTC
CDR3: CASSVLDGGEQFF

J: TRBJ2-4
V: TRBV4-1
size: .
D: .
DNA: TGCGCCAGCAGCCAAGAAGGGGGGGTAGCCAAAAACATTCAGTACTTC
CDR3: CASSQEGGVAKNIQYF

J: TRBJ1-1
V: TRBV19
size: few
D: TRBD1
DNA: TGTGCCAGTACTAAAAACAGGGGGTGGACTGAAGCTTTCTTT
CDR3: CASTKNRGWTEAFF

J: TRBJ2-5
V: TRBV6-5
size: .
D: TRBD2
DNA: TGTGCCAGCAGTCAAGGACTAGCGGGGTTTGAGACCCAGTACTTC
CDR3: CASSQGLAGFETQYF